The source of this T cell receptor (beta chain) is a study of graft-versus-host responses after intestinal transplantation. Study-wide background: Recipients got multivisceral, liver-intestinal, or isolated intestinal transplants. Anti-thymocyte globulin was used for induction in all recipients, who then took tacrolimus and steroids for roughly three years. Study results and limitations: The authors found GvH clones in recipient marrow, some appearing first in ileum or blood. Clonal ratios of graft-versus-host to host-versus-graft in allografts were high for patients exhibiting graft-donor T cell macrochimerism.

With respect to this clone: Its target is unknown.

TCRdb's copy holds only in-frame clones and misses some; the assay was immunoSEQ multiplex PCR. This table holds tens of thousands of clones, approximately 88% found once. The sequenced sample was unstimulated CD4+ T cells sorted from spleen or lymph node cells, obtained before transplant. This TCR was sampled from a human donor who was the organ donor for an intestinal transplant.

In DNA form, the CDR3 reads TGTGCCAGCACCCGACAGGGGGCCTACGAGCAGTACTTC. This encodes CASTRQGAYEQYF. This rearrangement joins TRBV5-5 to TRBJ2-7, with 9 nucleotides matching TRBD1. Unmatched junction bases numbered 3, after V lost 6 bases and J lost 2 bases. The CDR3 has 13 amino acids. Germline V gives CDR1 SGHKS, CDR2 YYEKEE (reference sequence).